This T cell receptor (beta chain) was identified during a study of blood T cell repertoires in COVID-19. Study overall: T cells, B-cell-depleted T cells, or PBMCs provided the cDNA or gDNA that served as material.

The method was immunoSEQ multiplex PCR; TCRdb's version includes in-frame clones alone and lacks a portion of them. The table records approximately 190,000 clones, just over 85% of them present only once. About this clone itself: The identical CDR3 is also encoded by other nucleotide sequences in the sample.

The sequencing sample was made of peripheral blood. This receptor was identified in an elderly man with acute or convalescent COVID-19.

DNA of the CDR3: TGTGCCAGTAGTATAGGGGACAGGTACAATGAGCAGTTCTTC. This codes for CASSIGDRYNEQFF. This sequence joins TRBV19 and TRBJ2-1, with 8 bases that match TRBD1. Per the germline V gene, CDR1 is LNHDA and CDR2 is SQIVND (reference sequence). The CDR3 has 14 amino acids. Trimming took 1 base from V and 4 from J; bases not matched to a gene: 0.